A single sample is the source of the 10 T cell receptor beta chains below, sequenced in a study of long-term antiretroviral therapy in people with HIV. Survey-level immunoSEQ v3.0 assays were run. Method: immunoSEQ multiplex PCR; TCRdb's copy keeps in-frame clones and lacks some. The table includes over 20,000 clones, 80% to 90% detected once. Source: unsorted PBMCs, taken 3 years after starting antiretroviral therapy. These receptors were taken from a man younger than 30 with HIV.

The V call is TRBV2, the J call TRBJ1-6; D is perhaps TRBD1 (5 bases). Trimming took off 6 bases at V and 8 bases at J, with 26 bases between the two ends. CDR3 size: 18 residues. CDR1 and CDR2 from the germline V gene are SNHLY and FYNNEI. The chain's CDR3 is CASRDSVWDGEGDSPLHF. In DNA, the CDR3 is TGTGCCAGCAGGGATAGTGTATGGGACGGGGAGGGAGATTCACCCCTCCACTTT.

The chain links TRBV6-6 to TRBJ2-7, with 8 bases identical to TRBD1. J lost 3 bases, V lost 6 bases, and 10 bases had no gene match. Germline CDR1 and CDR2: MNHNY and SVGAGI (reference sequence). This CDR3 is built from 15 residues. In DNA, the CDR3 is TGTGCCAGCAGCCGCATACAGGGGGAAGGCTACGAGCAGTACTTC. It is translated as CASSRIQGEGYEQYF.

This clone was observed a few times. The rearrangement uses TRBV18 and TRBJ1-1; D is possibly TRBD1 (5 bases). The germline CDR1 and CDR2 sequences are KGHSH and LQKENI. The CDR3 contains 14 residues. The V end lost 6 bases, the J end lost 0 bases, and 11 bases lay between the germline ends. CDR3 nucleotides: TGTGCCAGCTCGGCGGGACCGGTGAACACTGAAGCTTTCTTT. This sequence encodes CASSAGPVNTEAFF.

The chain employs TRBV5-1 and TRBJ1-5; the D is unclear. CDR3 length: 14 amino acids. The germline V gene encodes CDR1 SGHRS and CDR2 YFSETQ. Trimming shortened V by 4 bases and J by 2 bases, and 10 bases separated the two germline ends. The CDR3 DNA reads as TGCGCCAGCAGCCCCGGGAACGGCAATCAGCCCCAGCATTTT. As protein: CASSPGNGNQPQHF.

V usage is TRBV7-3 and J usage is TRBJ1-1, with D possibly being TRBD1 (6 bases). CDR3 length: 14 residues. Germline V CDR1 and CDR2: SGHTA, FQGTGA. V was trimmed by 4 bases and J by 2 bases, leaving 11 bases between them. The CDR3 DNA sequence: TGTGCCAGCAGCTCGGCGGGGGCCAACACTGAAGCTTTCTTT. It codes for CASSSAGANTEAFF. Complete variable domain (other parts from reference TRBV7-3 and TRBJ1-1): GAGVSQTPSNKVTEKGKYVELRCDPISGHTALYWYRQSLGQGPEFLIYFQGTGAADDSGLPNDRFFAVRPEGSVSTLKIQRTERGDSAVYLCASSSAGANTEAFFGQGTRLTVV.

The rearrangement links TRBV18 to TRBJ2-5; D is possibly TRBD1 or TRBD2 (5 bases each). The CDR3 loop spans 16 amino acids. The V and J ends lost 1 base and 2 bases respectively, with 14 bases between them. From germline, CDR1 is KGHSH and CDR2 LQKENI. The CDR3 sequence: CASSPLGGGPQETQYF. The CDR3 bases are TGTGCCAGCTCACCACTTGGGGGTGGTCCTCAAGAGACCCAGTACTTC.

The CDR3 loop is CASSISGGAVGEQYV. The CDR3 DNA reads TGTGCCAGCAGCATTAGCGGGGGGGCCGTTGGCGAGCAGTACGTC. The chain joins TRBV11-2 to TRBJ2-7; 11 bases agree with TRBD2. This CDR3 is 15 amino acids long. From germline, CDR1 is SGHAT and CDR2 FQNNGV. Trimming cost V 5 bases and J 6 bases; bases outside gene matches: 9.

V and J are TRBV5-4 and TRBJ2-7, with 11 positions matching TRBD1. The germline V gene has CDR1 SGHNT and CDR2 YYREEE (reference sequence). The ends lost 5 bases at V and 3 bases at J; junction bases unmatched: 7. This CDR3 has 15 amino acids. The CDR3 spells CASSQGTGGYYEQYF. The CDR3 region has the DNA TGTGCCAGCAGTCAGGGGACAGGGGGTTACTACGAGCAGTACTTC.

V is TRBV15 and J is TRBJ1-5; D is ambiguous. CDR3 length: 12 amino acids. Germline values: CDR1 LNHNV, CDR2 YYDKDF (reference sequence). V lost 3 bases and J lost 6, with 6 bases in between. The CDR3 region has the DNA TGTGCCACCAGCAGTTTTGGTCAGCCCCAGCATTTT. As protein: CATSSFGQPQHF. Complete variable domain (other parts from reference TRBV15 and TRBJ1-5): DAMVIQNPRYQVTQFGKPVTLSCSQTLNHNVMYWYQQKSSQAPKLLFHYYDKDFNNEADTPDNFQSRRPNTSFCFLDIRSPGLGDTAMYLCATSSFGQPQHFGDGTRLSIL.

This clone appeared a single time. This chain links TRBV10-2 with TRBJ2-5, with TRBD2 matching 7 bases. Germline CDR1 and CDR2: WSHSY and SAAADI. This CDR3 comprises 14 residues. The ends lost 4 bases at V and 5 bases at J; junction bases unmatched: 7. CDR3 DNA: TGCGCCAGCAGTGTGGGGGGGTCCGGGGAGACCCAGTACTTC. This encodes CASSVGGSGETQYF.